One and the same sample provided the 29 T cell receptor beta chains below, sequenced in a study of blood T cell repertoires in COVID-19. TCRdb's copy holds only in-frame clones and misses some; the assay was immunoSEQ multiplex PCR. Of under 350,000 clones in the sample, roughly 80% were seen once. Sequenced: peripheral blood. These receptors originate from a man aged 55 to 69 who had recovered from COVID-19.

The chain carries TRBV5-6 and TRBJ1-5; D gene ambiguous. Germline loops: CDR1 SGHDT, CDR2 YYEEEE. The CDR3 covers 13 residues. V lost 0 bases and J 6 bases, leaving 7 bases between the germline ends. DNA for the CDR3: TGTGCCAGCAGCTTGGACGGTAGTCAGCCCCAGCATTTT. It codes for CASSLDGSQPQHF.

The CDR3: CASSLSGYEQYF. DNA of the CDR3: TGTGCCAGCAGCTTGTCGGGCTACGAGCAGTACTTC. V and J are TRBV5-4 and TRBJ2-7; the D is unclear. Germline V gives CDR1 SGHNT, CDR2 YYREEE (reference sequence). The V and J ends lost 1 base and 3 bases respectively, with 5 bases between them. This CDR3 region has 12 residues.

This clone has just a few counts. The V call is TRBV20-1, the J call TRBJ2-1, with 7 bases lining up with TRBD2. CDR1 is DFQATT and CDR2 is SNEGSKA in the germline V gene (reference sequence). The CDR3 runs 11 residues. The junction had 4 bases not matched to a gene; V was cut back by 6 bases and J by 8 bases. The CDR3 protein is CSAGGVDEQFF. The CDR3 coding sequence is TGCAGTGCGGGGGGGGTTGATGAGCAGTTCTTC.

The V and J genes are TRBV3-1 (or the pseudogene TRBV3-2) and TRBJ1-1; D is ambiguous. In germline, CDR1 is LGHDT, CDR2 YNNKEL (reference sequence). The CDR3 has 14 amino acids. The V end lost 1 base, the J end lost 1 base, and 7 bases lay between the germline ends. Here the CDR3 reads CASSQARRNTEAFF. CDR3 sequence (DNA): TGTGCCAGCAGCCAAGCTAGAAGGAACACTGAAGCTTTCTTT.

The rearrangement links TRBV6-5 to TRBJ2-5, with D perhaps TRBD1 (6 bases). In germline, CDR1 is MNHEY, CDR2 SVGAGI. This CDR3 region has 14 residues. V lost 4 bases and J lost 4, with 13 bases in between. The CDR3 is CASSSQGKRETQYF. Written as DNA, the CDR3 is TGTGCCAGCAGTTCACAGGGTAAAAGAGAGACCCAGTACTTC.

This clone has just one count. This chain connects TRBV5-1 to TRBJ2-2, with D unclear. This CDR3 spans 13 amino acids. Per germline, CDR1 SGHRS and CDR2 YFSETQ. The V end lost 4 bases, the J end lost 6 bases, and 10 bases lay between the germline ends. Here the CDR3 reads CASSTVQAGELFF. The CDR3 nucleotides read TGCGCCAGCAGCACCGTTCAGGCCGGGGAGCTGTTTTTT. The whole variable domain, filled in from reference TRBV5-1 and TRBJ2-2, reads KAGVTQTPRYLIKTRGQQVTLSCSPISGHRSVSWYQQTPGQGLQFLFEYFSETQRNKGNFPGRFSGRQFSNSRSEMNVSTLELGDSALYLCASSTVQAGELFFGEGSRLTVL.

In its sample, this clone was seen a few times. This sequence joins TRBV5-1 and TRBJ1-6; D possibly corresponds to TRBD1 (6 bases). V lost 0 bases and J lost 7, with 8 bases in between. Germline CDR1 reads SGHRS; CDR2 reads YFSETQ. The CDR3 is 14 residues long. CDR3 amino acids: CASSLGQGNSPLHF. CDR3 DNA: TGCGCCAGCAGCTTGGGCCAGGGGAATTCACCCCTCCACTTT.

The rearrangement links TRBV15 to TRBJ2-5, with 8 bases matching TRBD2. The CDR3 sequence is 14 residues long. Germline V lookup: CDR1 LNHNV, CDR2 YYDKDF (reference sequence). V lost 4 bases to trimming and J lost 2 bases; unmatched junction nucleotides: 3. CDR3: CATSKGTRQETQYF. Here the CDR3 DNA reads TGTGCCACCAGCAAAGGGACTAGACAAGAGACCCAGTACTTC.

This clone was observed a few times. The chain combines TRBV15 with TRBJ1-1; D call uncertain. The CDR3 length is 14 residues. Germline V gives CDR1 LNHNV, CDR2 YYDKDF (reference sequence). Trimming removed 0 bases at V and 4 bases at J, with 9 bases between. Here the CDR3 reads CATSRDYGVTEAFF. The CDR3 nucleotides read TGTGCCACCAGCAGAGATTACGGGGTCACTGAAGCTTTCTTT.

This chain links TRBV28 with TRBJ2-1, with 10 bases matching TRBD2. Germline V gene data show CDR1 as MDHEN and CDR2 as SYDVKM. Losses at the gene ends were 6 bases for V and 7 bases for J; bases not matched to a gene: 6. The CDR3 consists of 14 residues. CDR3: CASRGGTSANEQFF. CDR3 DNA: TGTGCCAGCAGGGGCGGGACTAGCGCAAATGAGCAGTTCTTC.

This rearrangement joins TRBV6-2 or TRBV6-3 to TRBJ1-1; TRBD1 matches at 9 bases. Germline CDR1 MNHEY, CDR2 SVGEGT. There are 16 residues in the CDR3. V shed 2 bases and J 4 bases; nucleotides not matched to a gene: 8. The CDR3 region is CASSYTAGQGGTEAFF. For the CDR3, the DNA is TGTGCCAGCAGTTACACGGCGGGACAGGGAGGCACTGAAGCTTTCTTT.

This chain links TRBV5-6 with TRBJ1-2; TRBD1 aligns across 8 bases. CDR3 length: 18 residues. V gave up 4 bases and J gave up 6 bases; unmatched junction bases: 20. Germline CDR1 and CDR2: SGHDT and YYEEEE. The CDR3 DNA reads TGTGCCAGCAGCCTAACCACAGGATCAGGGGGCGATGTCCATGGCTACACCTTC. Residues: CASSLTTGSGGDVHGYTF.

The CDR3 nucleotides read TGTGCCAGCAGCCTCCGCCAGGGGAGAGTCAATGAGCAGTTCTTC. Protein sequence: CASSLRQGRVNEQFF. This sequence joins TRBV3-1 (or the pseudogene TRBV3-2) and TRBJ2-1; TRBD1 might be the D (6 bases). CDR3 length equals 15 residues. Trimming removed 4 bases at V and 6 bases at J, with 16 bases between. Germline V CDR1 and CDR2: LGHDT, YNNKEL (reference sequence).

The sample holds one count of this clone. The rearrangement uses TRBV21-1 and TRBJ1-6; TRBD1, the D gene given by the table, was not confirmed from the DNA. TRBV21-1 is a pseudogene segment. This CDR3 has 15 amino acids. DNA of the CDR3: TGTGCCAGCAGCCCTAACGGACAGGGGAATTCACCCCTCCACTTT. It encodes CASSPNGQGNSPLHF.

This chain links TRBV27 with TRBJ2-2; 9 bases map to TRBD2. This CDR3 has 17 residues. Germline V gene data show CDR1 as MNHEY and CDR2 as SMNVEV (reference sequence). J was trimmed by 1 base and V by 1 base; bases with no gene match: 4. CDR3 loop: CASSLFGSGGNTGELFF. In DNA, the CDR3 is TGTGCCAGCAGTTTATTTGGTAGCGGGGGGAACACCGGGGAGCTGTTTTTT.

The DNA of the CDR3 is TGTGCCAGTAGTGTAGGGTCCGGGGCGAACACCGGGGAGCTGTTTTTT. Translating it yields CASSVGSGANTGELFF. J is TRBJ2-2 and V is TRBV19; D might be TRBD2 (5 bases). The V gene's germline CDR1 is LNHDA and CDR2 SQIVND (reference sequence). The CDR3 is 16 residues long. V dropped 5 bases and J dropped 0 bases, with 13 bases sitting between them.

The rearrangement links TRBV19 to TRBJ2-2, with no clear D. V shed 0 bases and J shed 8 bases, with 13 bases lying between them. The CDR3 is 15 residues long. Germline CDR1 is LNHDA and CDR2 is SQIVND (reference sequence). The CDR3 protein is CASSIDLFSLGELFF. The CDR3 DNA follows: TGTGCCAGTAGTATAGATCTATTTAGTTTGGGGGAGCTGTTTTTT.

This clone has just a few counts. The chain uses TRBV7-9 and TRBJ2-1, with D tentatively TRBD2 (7 bases). Germline CDR1 SEHNR, CDR2 FQNEAQ (reference sequence). Trimming took off 10 bases at V and 0 bases at J, with 10 bases between the two ends. This CDR3 has 13 residues. In nucleotides, the CDR3 is TGTGCCACCCGGGGGGCCTCCTACAATGAGCAGTTCTTC. It specifies CATRGASYNEQFF. The whole variable domain, remainder taken from reference TRBV7-9 and TRBJ2-1, is DTGVSQNPRHKITKRGQNVTFRCDPISEHNRLYWYRQTLGQGPEFLTYFQNEAQLEKSRLLSDRFSAERPKGSFSTLEIQRTEQGDSAMYLCATRGASYNEQFFGPGTRLTVL.

Remarks on this clone: One end of the junction fails to match germline, which may point to a read error. The chain couples TRBV5-4 to TRBJ1-1; 7 nucleotides match TRBD1. The V gene's germline CDR1 is SGHNT and CDR2 YYREEE (reference sequence). This CDR3 comprises 14 residues. The CDR3 bases are TGTGCCAGCAGTTTGGATACAGGGGACACTGAAGCTTTCTTT. Amino acid sequence: CASSLDTGDTEAFF.

V is TRBV18 and J is TRBJ2-7, with 7 nucleotides matching TRBD2. The CDR3 is 15 amino acids. Germline trimming cut 4 bases from V and 0 bases from J; bases unmatched to any gene: 6. Per the germline V gene, CDR1 is KGHSH and CDR2 is LQKENI. For the CDR3, the DNA is TGTGCCAGCTCACGGAGCGGGACCTCCTCCTACGAGCAGTACTTC. Protein sequence: CASSRSGTSSYEQYF.

This rearrangement joins TRBV2 to TRBJ1-2; D is undetermined. Germline V gene lookup returns CDR1 SNHLY and CDR2 FYNNEI. The CDR3 consists of 12 residues. V was clipped by 3 bases and J by 5 bases, with 7 bases between them. The CDR3: CASSEREYGYTF. As DNA, the CDR3 is TGTGCCAGCAGTGAGAGAGAATATGGCTACACCTTC.

This rearrangement joins TRBV18 to TRBJ2-3; 8 bases fit TRBD2. The CDR3 runs to 16 residues. Germline V lookup: CDR1 KGHSH, CDR2 LQKENI. J was trimmed by 3 bases and V by 6 bases; bases with no gene match: 11. CDR3 protein: CASSPSGSLVTDTQYF. CDR3 nucleotides: TGTGCCAGCTCCCCGAGCGGGAGTCTAGTTACAGATACGCAGTATTTT.

This chain links TRBV5-1 with TRBJ2-3; 13 positions match TRBD2. Germline assignment: CDR1 SGHRS and CDR2 YFSETQ. CDR3 length equals 17 residues. V trimming: 2 bases; J trimming: 2 bases; junction bases outside the gene matches: 5. CDR3 in DNA: TGCGCCAGCAGCTTCACTAGCGGGGGGGCCTACACAGATACGCAGTATTTT. It translates to CASSFTSGGAYTDTQYF. The full variable domain, with the rest looked up from reference TRBV5-1 and TRBJ2-3, is KAGVTQTPRYLIKTRGQQVTLSCSPISGHRSVSWYQQTPGQGLQFLFEYFSETQRNKGNFPGRFSGRQFSNSRSEMNVSTLELGDSALYLCASSFTSGGAYTDTQYFGPGTRLTVL.

V usage is TRBV5-1 and J usage is TRBJ2-3; 14 bases are shared with TRBD2. The germline V gene has CDR1 SGHRS and CDR2 YFSETQ. The CDR3 runs 18 residues. The V gene end was trimmed by 3 bases and the J gene end by 3 bases; junction bases not matched to a gene: 9. In nucleotides, the CDR3 is TGCGCCAGCAGCTGGAGGGGAGGGACTAGCGGGAGAACAGATACGCAGTATTTT. Protein product: CASSWRGGTSGRTDTQYF.

The chain combines TRBV5-1 with TRBJ1-2; 7 nucleotides align to TRBD1. The CDR3 runs 14 residues. Trimming took 0 bases from V and 8 from J; bases not matched to a gene: 7. Germline loops: CDR1 SGHRS, CDR2 YFSETQ. CDR3 region: CASSLVGGARGYTF. CDR3 in DNA: TGCGCCAGCAGCTTGGTAGGGGGCGCTAGGGGCTACACCTTC.

The rearrangement uses TRBV11-2 and TRBJ2-2; maybe TRBD1 (6 bases). The CDR3 is made up of 15 amino acids. Trimming removed 5 bases from V and 1 base from J, with 11 bases in between. The germline V gene encodes CDR1 SGHAT and CDR2 FQNNGV. The CDR3 loop reads CASSNDRLNTGELFF. The CDR3 nucleotides read TGTGCCAGCAGCAACGACAGGTTGAACACCGGGGAGCTGTTTTTT.

This clone was seen just once. The V and J genes are TRBV28 and TRBJ1-5; a weak D match, TRBD1 (5 bases). Germline V gene lookup returns CDR1 MDHEN and CDR2 SYDVKM. Trimming shortened V by 3 bases and J by 0 bases, and 9 bases separated the two germline ends. The CDR3 covers 15 residues. CDR3 bases: TGTGCCAGCAGTTTCTTCGGGGGTAGCAATCAGCCCCAGCATTTT. Translating gives CASSFFGGSNQPQHF.

This clone was seen ten or more times. This chain links TRBV6-5 with TRBJ2-3; TRBD1 might be the D (6 bases). CDR1 is MNHEY, CDR2 SVGAGI, per germline. This CDR3 region has 14 residues. The V and J ends lost 7 bases and 4 bases respectively, with 15 bases between them. CDR3 in amino acids: CASKQGMQSDTQYF. DNA for the CDR3: TGTGCCAGCAAGCAGGGGATGCAGTCAGATACGCAGTATTTT.

The chain links TRBV9 to TRBJ2-7; TRBD2 aligns across 14 bases. Per germline, CDR1 SGDLS and CDR2 YYNGEE. The CDR3 is 17 residues long. V shed 4 bases and J 5 bases; nucleotides not matched to a gene: 11. The CDR3 DNA reads as TGTGCCAGCAGCAAGCAAGGGACTAGCGGGAGCGGTGACGAGCAGTACTTC. This codes for CASSKQGTSGSGDEQYF.